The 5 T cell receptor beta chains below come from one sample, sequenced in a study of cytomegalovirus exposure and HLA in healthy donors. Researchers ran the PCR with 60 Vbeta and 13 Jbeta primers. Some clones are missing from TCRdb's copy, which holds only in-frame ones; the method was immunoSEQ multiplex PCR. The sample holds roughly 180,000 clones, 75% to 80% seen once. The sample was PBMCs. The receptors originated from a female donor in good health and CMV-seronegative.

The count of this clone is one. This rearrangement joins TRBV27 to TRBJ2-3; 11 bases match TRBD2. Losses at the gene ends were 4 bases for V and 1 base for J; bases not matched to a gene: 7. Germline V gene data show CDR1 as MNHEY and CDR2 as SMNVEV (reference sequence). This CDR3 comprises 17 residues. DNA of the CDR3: TGTGCCAGCAGTTGGATAGCGGGAGGGCCGCGCACAGATACGCAGTATTTT. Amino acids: CASSWIAGGPRTDTQYF.

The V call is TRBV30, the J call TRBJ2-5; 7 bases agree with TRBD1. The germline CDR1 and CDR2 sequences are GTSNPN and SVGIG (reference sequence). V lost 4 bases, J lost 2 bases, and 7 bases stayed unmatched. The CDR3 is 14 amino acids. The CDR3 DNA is TGTGCCTGGACCCCCGTCAGGGGGCAAGAGACCCAGTACTTC. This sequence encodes CAWTPVRGQETQYF.

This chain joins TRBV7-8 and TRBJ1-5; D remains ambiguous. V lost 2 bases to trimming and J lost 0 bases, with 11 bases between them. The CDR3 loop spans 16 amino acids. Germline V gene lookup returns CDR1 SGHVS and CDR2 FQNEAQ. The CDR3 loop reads CASSLSYRHSNQPQHF. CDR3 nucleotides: TGTGCCAGCAGCTTAAGTTACCGACATAGCAATCAGCCCCAGCATTTT.

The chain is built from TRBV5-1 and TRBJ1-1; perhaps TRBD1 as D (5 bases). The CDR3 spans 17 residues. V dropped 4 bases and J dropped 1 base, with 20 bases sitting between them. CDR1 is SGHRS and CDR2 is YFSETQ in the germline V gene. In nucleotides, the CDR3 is TGCGCCAGCAGCCTTCCCCTCGGGGGACCAAAGAACACTGAAGCTTTCTTT. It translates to CASSLPLGGPKNTEAFF.

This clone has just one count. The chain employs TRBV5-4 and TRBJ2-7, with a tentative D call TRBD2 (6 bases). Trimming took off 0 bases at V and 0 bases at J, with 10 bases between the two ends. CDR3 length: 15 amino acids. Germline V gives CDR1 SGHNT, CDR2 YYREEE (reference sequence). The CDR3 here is CASSLDQGLSYEQYF. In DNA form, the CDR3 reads TGTGCCAGCAGCTTGGACCAGGGACTCTCCTACGAGCAGTACTTC.